This T cell receptor (beta chain) derives from a study of blood T cell repertoires in COVID-19 (dated by TCRdb to between 2020 and 2021). About the study as a whole: The collaborator samples originated in the United States, Italy and Spain and spanned the acute and convalescent phases of COVID-19. The material from the prospective study consisted of cDNA or gDNA derived from T cells, B-cell-depleted T cells, or PBMCs. Deeply sampled blood TCRbeta repertoires from subjects exposed to, actively infected with, or recovered from COVID-19 were included in the dataset. The repertoires were released in a freely available public database intended as a resource for research on the immune response to SARS-CoV-2. Samples came from the ongoing ImmuneRACE study (first 160 participants) plus 1,254 subjects from 6 global collaborators. Sample metadata almost always included a de-identified subject ID, COVID-19 status, age in years and sex. Where available, HLA class I and class II types were obtained from metadata supplied by the sample provider rather than from assay-based typing. The study at large found these results: Clinical and demographic metadata were provided uncurated, with the amount varying by source and participant.

Clipping removes 4 bases from V and 3 bases from J, with 5 as the unmatched junction base count. From the cysteine up to the phenylalanine, the CDR3 has a length of 15 residues. Only the CDR3 portion is preserved as DNA: 45 bases, with reading frame beginning at the first base. The germline V gene sets CDR1 to SGDLS and CDR2 to YYNGEE. One collaborating source in Seattle enrolled patients while the patients were actively infected and followed the patients over time throughout the course of disease. Whole blood was collected in K2EDTA tubes by collaborating institutions according to the institutions' own protocols. For TCRbeta analysis, collaborators shipped samples as frozen whole blood, isolated PBMCs, or DNA extracted from either of those sample types. The immunoSEQ Assay, a bias-controlled multiplex PCR, was used to amplify TCRbeta CDR3 regions from genomic DNA. The authors processed their data as follows. Nucleated cell counts per sample were estimated from amplification of reference gene primers within the assay. Sequence reads were collapsed and filtered to measure the absolute abundance of every unique TCRbeta CDR3 rearrangement. For each sample, productive Simpson clonality was calculated as the square root of Simpson's diversity index across productive rearrangements. TCRdb limited this immuneACCESS table to in-frame rearrangements with V and J called. A share of clones is missing; checked studies link under half to unresolved V genes, and the rest is unexplained. That table furnishes V, J and clone size, whereas the DNA furnished D and trimming. Counted in this sample were around 60,000 clones; 84% of them appeared once. Clones ranked in the top ten supply around 16% of the sample.

Concerning this clone itself: Its antigen is currently not known. No clone much larger than this one lies a single base away; base qualities are absent.

The rearrangement joined TRBV9 to TRBJ2-3; the central 10 bases match TRBD2. The receptor was derived from a man between 60 and 75 years old with COVID-19, enrolled during active disease. The sample consisted of peripheral blood. CDR3 sequence: CASSLGTSVTDTQYF. The DNA sequence follows: TGTGCCAGCAGCTTAGGGACTAGCGTGACAGATACGCAGTATTTT. The CDR3 plus the reference TRBV9 and TRBJ2-3 genes for the other parts give the full variable domain: DSGVTQTPKHLITATGQRVTLRCSPRSGDLSVYWYQQSLDQGLQFLIQYYNGEERAKGNILERFSAQQFPDLHSELNLSSLELGDSALYFCASSLGTSVTDTQYFGPGTRLTVL.